The sample holds a few counts of the clone carrying this T cell receptor (beta chain). The antigen is unknown. After template switching added a universal primer site, the resulting cDNA carried unique molecular identifiers. TCRdb re-analysed the 5' RACE reads in MiXCR, keeping a single row per CDR3 protein. The profile covers under 300,000 distinct CDR3 sequences, with 9.5% to 15% appearing a single time and roughly 4.2% taken by the ten largest. The donor group consisted entirely of healthy Caucasians. This specimen comes from a study of identical twins. General study results and limits: Compared with models, monozygotic twins showed more out-of-frame TCR alpha sharing. Beta clonotypes that were abundant in cord blood contained fewer insertions, a pattern absent from memory repertoires.

Germline CDR1 and CDR2: SGHRS and YFSETQ. The CDR3 spans 14 residues. V shed 4 bases and J 2 bases; nucleotides not matched to a gene: 5. This sample also belongs to another study, concerning yellow fever vaccine responses in identical twins.

The source is a woman aged 18-30 years in good health. The specimen was memory (CD45RO+) T cells sorted from blood. The rearrangement uses TRBV5-1 and TRBJ2-7; the match to TRBD1 covers 8 bases. CDR3 amino acids: CASSDQGATYEQYF. The CDR3 DNA is TGCGCCAGCAGCGACCAGGGGGCGACCTACGAGCAGTACTTC.